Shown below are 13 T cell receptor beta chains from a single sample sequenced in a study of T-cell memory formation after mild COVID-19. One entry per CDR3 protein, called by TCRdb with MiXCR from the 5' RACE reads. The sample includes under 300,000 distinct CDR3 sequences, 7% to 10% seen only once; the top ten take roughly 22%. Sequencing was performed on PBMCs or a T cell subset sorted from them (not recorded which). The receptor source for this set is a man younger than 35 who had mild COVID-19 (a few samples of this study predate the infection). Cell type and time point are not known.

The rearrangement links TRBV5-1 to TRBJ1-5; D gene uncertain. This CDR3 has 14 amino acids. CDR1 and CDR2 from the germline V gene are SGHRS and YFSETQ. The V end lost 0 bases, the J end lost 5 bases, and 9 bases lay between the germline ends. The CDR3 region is CASSLAGPHQPQHF. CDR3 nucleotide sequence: TGCGCCAGCAGCTTGGCCGGCCCCCATCAGCCCCAGCATTTT.

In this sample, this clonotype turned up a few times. The CDR3 sequence is CSARDGPEGYTF. The DNA for the CDR3 is TGCAGTGCTAGAGACGGCCCCGAGGGCTACACCTTC. V and J are TRBV20-1 and TRBJ1-2; D remains unclear. The V gene's germline CDR1 is DFQATT and CDR2 SNEGSKA (reference sequence). V gave up 0 bases and J gave up 8 bases, with 10 bases separating them. The CDR3 has 12 residues.

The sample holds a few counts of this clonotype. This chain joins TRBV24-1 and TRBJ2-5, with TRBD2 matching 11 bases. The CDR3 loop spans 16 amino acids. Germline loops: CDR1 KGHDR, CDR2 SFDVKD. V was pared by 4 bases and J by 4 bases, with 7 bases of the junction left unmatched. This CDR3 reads CATSDPGTSGGETQYF. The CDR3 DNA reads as TGTGCCACCAGTGACCCCGGGACTAGCGGAGGAGAGACCCAGTACTTC.

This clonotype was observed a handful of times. CDR3 bases: TGTGCCAGCTCACCCCCGCGCGGCTTTTCGAAGTACTTC. As protein: CASSPPRGFSKYF. The chain couples TRBV18 to TRBJ2-5; no definite D call. With 3 bases removed from V and 12 bases from J, the gap between germline ends came to 17 bases. Germline lookup yields CDR1 KGHSH and CDR2 LQKENI. This CDR3 has 13 residues.

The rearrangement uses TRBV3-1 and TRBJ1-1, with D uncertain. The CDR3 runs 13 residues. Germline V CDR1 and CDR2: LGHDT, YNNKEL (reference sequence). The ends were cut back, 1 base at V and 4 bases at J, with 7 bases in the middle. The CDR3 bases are TGTGCCAGCAGCCAAGTATTAGGCACTGAAGCTTTCTTT. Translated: CASSQVLGTEAFF. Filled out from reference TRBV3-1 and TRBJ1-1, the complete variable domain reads DTAVSQTPKYLVTQMGNDKSIKCEQNLGHDTMYWYKQDSKKFLKIMFSYNNKELIINETVPNRFSPKSPDKAHLNLHINSLELGDSAVYFCASSQVLGTEAFFGQGTRLTVV.

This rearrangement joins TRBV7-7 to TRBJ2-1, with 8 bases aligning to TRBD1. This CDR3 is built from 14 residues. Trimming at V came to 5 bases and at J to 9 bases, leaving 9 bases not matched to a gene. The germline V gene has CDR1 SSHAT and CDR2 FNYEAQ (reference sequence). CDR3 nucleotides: TGTGCCAGCAGCCAGGACAGGGCGATGGGTGAGCAGTTCTTC. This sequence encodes CASSQDRAMGEQFF.

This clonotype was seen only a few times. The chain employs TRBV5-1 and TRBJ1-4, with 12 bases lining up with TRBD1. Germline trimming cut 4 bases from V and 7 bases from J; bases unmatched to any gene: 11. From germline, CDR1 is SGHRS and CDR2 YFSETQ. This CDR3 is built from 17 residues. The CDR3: CASSPGTGGGSGEKLFF. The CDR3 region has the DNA TGCGCCAGCAGCCCTGGGACAGGGGGCGGGAGCGGTGAAAAACTGTTTTTT.

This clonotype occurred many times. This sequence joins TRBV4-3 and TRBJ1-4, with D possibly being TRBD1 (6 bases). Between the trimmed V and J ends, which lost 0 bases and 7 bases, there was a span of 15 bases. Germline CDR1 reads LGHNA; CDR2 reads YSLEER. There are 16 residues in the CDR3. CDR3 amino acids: CASSQEVPGAAEKLFF. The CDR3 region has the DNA TGCGCCAGCAGCCAAGAGGTTCCGGGGGCGGCTGAAAAACTGTTTTTT.

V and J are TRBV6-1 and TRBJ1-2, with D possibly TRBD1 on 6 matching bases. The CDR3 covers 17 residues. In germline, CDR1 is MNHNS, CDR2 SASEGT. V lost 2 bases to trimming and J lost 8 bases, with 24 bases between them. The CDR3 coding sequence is TGTGCCAGCAGTGAAATGGGCCTCAGGGGATTGATCTACGGCTACACCTTC. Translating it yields CASSEMGLRGLIYGYTF.

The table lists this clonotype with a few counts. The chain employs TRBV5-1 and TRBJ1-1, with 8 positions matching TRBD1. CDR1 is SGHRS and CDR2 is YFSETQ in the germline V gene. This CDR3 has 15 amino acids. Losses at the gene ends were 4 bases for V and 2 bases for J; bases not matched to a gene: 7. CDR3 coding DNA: TGCGCCAGCAGCCTAACAGGGGGTGGTAACACTGAAGCTTTCTTT. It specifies CASSLTGGGNTEAFF.

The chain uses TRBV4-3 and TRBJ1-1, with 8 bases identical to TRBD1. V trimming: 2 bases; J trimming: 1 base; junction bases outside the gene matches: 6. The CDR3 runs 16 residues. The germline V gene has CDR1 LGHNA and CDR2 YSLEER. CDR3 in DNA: TGCGCCAGCAGCCAAAGGACAGGGATCACGAACACTGAAGCTTTCTTT. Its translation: CASSQRTGITNTEAFF.

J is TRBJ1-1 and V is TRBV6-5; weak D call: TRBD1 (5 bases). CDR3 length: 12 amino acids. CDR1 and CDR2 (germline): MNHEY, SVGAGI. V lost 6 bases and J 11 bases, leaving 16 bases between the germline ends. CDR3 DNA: TGTGCCAGCAGCTCCTCGCGGACACAGGCTTTCTTT. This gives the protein CASSSSRTQAFF.

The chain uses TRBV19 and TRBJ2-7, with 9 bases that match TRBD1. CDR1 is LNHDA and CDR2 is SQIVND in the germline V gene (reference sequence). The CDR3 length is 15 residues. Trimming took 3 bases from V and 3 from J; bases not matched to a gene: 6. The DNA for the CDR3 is TGTGCCAGTAGTATTTACAGGGGGCAACTCTACGAGCAGTACTTC. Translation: CASSIYRGQLYEQYF.